These 15 T cell receptor beta chains came from one sample sequenced in a study of cytomegalovirus exposure and HLA in healthy donors. PCR used 60 Vbeta primers and 13 Jbeta primers. Libraries were prepared by immunoSEQ multiplex PCR; TCRdb keeps only in-frame clonotypes and omits some of them. The table records some 100,000 clones, about four fifths of them present only once. The sequenced material came from PBMCs. The receptors were sampled from a female donor in good health and CMV-seropositive.

The chain uses TRBV28 and TRBJ1-1; no definite D call. Germline CDR1 is MDHEN and CDR2 is SYDVKM. V lost 7 bases, J lost 3 bases, and 15 bases lay in between. The CDR3 has 14 residues. The chain's CDR3 is CASTTAGSHTEAFF. The DNA for the CDR3 is TGTGCCAGCACCACGGCGGGGTCACACACTGAAGCTTTCTTT.

J is TRBJ2-2 and V is TRBV25-1; D gene ambiguous. Germline V gene data show CDR1 as MGHDK and CDR2 as SYGVNS. V lost 7 bases and J lost 3, with 12 bases in between. CDR3 length equals 14 residues. In DNA, the CDR3 is TGTGCCAGCAAACAGACGTGGGACACCGGGGAGCTGTTTTTT. Protein product: CASKQTWDTGELFF.

For this clone: Germline is not matched at one junction end, which may reflect a read error. V gene TRBV7-7 combines with J gene TRBJ2-5; no clear D. Germline CDR1 is SSHAT and CDR2 is FNYEAQ (reference sequence). This CDR3 is 13 amino acids long. The chain's CDR3 is CASSLDRRKTQYF. The CDR3 DNA follows: TGTGCTAGCAGCTTAGATAGGCGGAAGACCCAGTACTTC.

This chain connects TRBV2 to TRBJ1-2; D gene unclear. Trimming shortened V by 7 bases and J by 0 bases, and 9 bases separated the two germline ends. CDR1 is SNHLY and CDR2 is FYNNEI in the germline V gene. The CDR3 is made up of 13 amino acids. CDR3 sequence (DNA): TGTGCCAGCAAAGGCGGGGCTAACTATGGCTACACCTTC. This encodes CASKGGANYGYTF. Complete variable domain (other parts from reference TRBV2 and TRBJ1-2): EPEVTQTPSHQVTQMGQEVILRCVPISNHLYFYWYRQILGQKVEFLVSFYNNEISEKSEIFDDQFSVERPDGSNFTLKIRSTKLEDSAMYFCASKGGANYGYTFGSGTRLTVV.

This clone has just one count. V gene TRBV27 combines with J gene TRBJ1-2, with TRBD1 matching over 7 bases. In germline, CDR1 is MNHEY, CDR2 SMNVEV (reference sequence). CDR3 length equals 13 residues. Trimming removed 5 bases from V and 3 bases from J; junction bases left unmatched: 3. Here the CDR3 reads CASSRTGYYGYTF. The CDR3 DNA is TGTGCCAGCAGTAGGACAGGTTACTATGGCTACACCTTC.

DNA of the CDR3: TGTGCCAGCAGCCTGGACAGGGGGCCCGGGGAGCTGTTTTTT. Translated, it gives CASSLDRGPGELFF. This chain joins TRBV7-6 and TRBJ2-2; 11 nucleotides match TRBD1. V was pared by 5 bases and J by 6 bases, with 2 bases of the junction left unmatched. CDR1 SGHVS and CDR2 FNYEAQ come from the germline V gene. The CDR3 totals 14 residues.

The chain carries TRBV5-4 and TRBJ2-6, with D perhaps matching TRBD1 (6 bases). The V and J ends lost 3 bases and 6 bases respectively, with 10 bases between them. CDR3 size: 14 residues. CDR1 and CDR2 (germline): SGHNT, YYREEE (reference sequence). CDR3 sequence: CASSSTGTANVLTF. The CDR3 coding sequence is TGTGCCAGCAGCTCGACAGGTACGGCCAACGTCCTGACTTTC.

The chain is built from TRBV28 and TRBJ1-4, with D possibly being TRBD1 (5 bases). The CDR3 consists of 12 residues. The V end was cut by 6 bases, the J end by 8 bases, with 10 bases between. Germline CDR1 is MDHEN and CDR2 is SYDVKM. This CDR3 is CASSQGKEKLFF. The CDR3 coding sequence is TGTGCCAGCAGCCAGGGCAAAGAAAAACTGTTTTTT.

The chain carries TRBV6-5 and TRBJ1-1, with D perhaps TRBD1 (5 bases). The ends were cut back, 11 bases at V and 0 bases at J, with 19 bases in the middle. The CDR3 spans 15 residues. CDR1 and CDR2 (germline): MNHEY, SVGAGI. CDR3 sequence reads: CAAGPPRPLNTEAFF. CDR3 bases: TGTGCCGCGGGGCCCCCGCGGCCCTTGAACACTGAAGCTTTCTTT.

The chain employs TRBV28 and TRBJ1-2; D gene ambiguous. The CDR3 consists of 13 residues. Germline V gene data show CDR1 as MDHEN and CDR2 as SYDVKM. V was clipped by 5 bases and J by 3 bases, with 10 bases between them. The CDR3 reads CASSATMDYGYTF. DNA for the CDR3: TGTGCCAGCAGTGCCACAATGGACTATGGCTACACCTTC.

In this sample, this clone turned up a few times. The rearrangement links TRBV11-1 to TRBJ2-7; 7 bases line up with TRBD2. CDR3 length: 14 amino acids. Germline CDR1 SGHAT, CDR2 FQDESV (reference sequence). The V and J ends lost 5 bases and 4 bases, in that order; junction bases with no gene match: 8. CDR3 nucleotides: TGTGCCAGCAGCCCCTCCGTGGGAGGGTACGAGCAGTACTTC. Encoded protein: CASSPSVGGYEQYF.

The chain carries TRBV30 and TRBJ1-1; 7 nucleotides match TRBD1. The germline V gene encodes CDR1 GTSNPN and CDR2 SVGIG (reference sequence). After removal of 3 bases from V and 4 bases from J, the junction contained 8 bases not matched to a gene. The length of the CDR3 is 14 residues. The CDR3 loop reads CAWRRGGGVTEAFF. DNA for the CDR3: TGTGCCTGGAGGAGAGGAGGGGGCGTCACTGAAGCTTTCTTT. The full variable domain, its missing parts supplied by reference TRBV30 and TRBJ1-1, is SQTIHQWPATLVQPVGSPLSLECTVEGTSNPNLYWYRQAAGRGLQLLFYSVGIGQISSEVPQNLSASRPQDRQFILSSKKLLLSDSGFYLCAWRRGGGVTEAFFGQGTRLTVV.

Concerning this clone: A read error may produce the germline difference seen at one junction end. The CDR3 DNA follows: TGTGCCAGCAGCTTCACCGGGACAGGGGTCTCCCACGAGCAGTACTTC. Translated, it gives CASSFTGTGVSHEQYF. The chain uses TRBV7-2 and TRBJ2-7, with 10 nucleotides matching TRBD1. There are 16 residues in the CDR3. Germline CDR1 is SGHTA and CDR2 is FQGNSA.

This sequence joins TRBV29-1 and TRBJ2-4; 11 nucleotides match TRBD2. Germline-derived CDR1 and CDR2 are SQVTM and ANQGSEA. The CDR3 extends over 15 amino acids. Trimming took 6 bases from V and 5 from J; bases not matched to a gene: 9. CDR3 residues: CSVPGTSGFQNIQYF. The CDR3 DNA sequence: TGCAGCGTCCCCGGGACTAGCGGATTCCAAAACATTCAGTACTTC.

The CDR3 coding sequence is TGTGCCAGCAGTTACTTTGGACAGTATAATTCACCCCTCCACTTT. As protein: CASSYFGQYNSPLHF. The V call is TRBV6-5, the J call TRBJ1-6; maybe TRBD1 (6 bases). Between the trimmed V and J ends, which lost 1 base and 4 bases, there was a span of 8 bases. This CDR3 has 15 residues. CDR1 and CDR2 (germline): MNHEY, SVGAGI.